What follows are 24 T cell receptor beta chains derived from one specimen sequenced in a study of OX40 agonist ivuxolimab in advanced cancers. Sequenced by immunoSEQ multiplex PCR; TCRdb stores in-frame clones only, minus some. The sample carries roughly 62,000 clones, around 90% recorded once. The sample here was CD4+ or CD8+ T cells sorted from blood, taken in a trial of the OX40 agonist ivuxolimab. The receptors come from an adult with an advanced solid tumor such as melanoma, head and neck, liver or kidney cancer.

The sample holds a few counts of this clone. The chain is built from TRBV27 and TRBJ2-7; D unresolved. The CDR3 totals 13 residues. Germline-derived CDR1 and CDR2 are MNHEY and SMNVEV (reference sequence). Trimming removed 0 bases from V and 4 bases from J, with 7 bases in between. Written as DNA, the CDR3 is TGTGCCAGCAGTTTATCGCGCCGATACGAGCAGTACTTC. It codes for CASSLSRRYEQYF.

This chain links TRBV7-3 with TRBJ1-1; no clear D. CDR3 length: 16 amino acids. CDR1 and CDR2 from the germline V gene are SGHTA and FQGTGA. V lost 4 bases, J lost 1 base, and 16 bases lay in between. The CDR3, as DNA: TGTGCCAGCAGCTCGCTTGAGACGGTTCCGAACACTGAAGCTTTCTTT. Protein sequence: CASSSLETVPNTEAFF.

The CDR3 DNA reads as TGTGCTAGTGGTTTTGCTAGCGGGAGGATTCAAGAGACCCAGTACTTC. Translating it yields CASGFASGRIQETQYF. The rearrangement joins TRBV12-5 to TRBJ2-5, with TRBD2 identical over 11 bases. CDR1 LGHNT and CDR2 FRNRAP come from the germline V gene. The CDR3 contains 16 residues. Unmatched junction bases numbered 5, after V lost 3 bases and J lost 2 bases. Complete variable domain (other parts from reference TRBV12-5 and TRBJ2-5): DARVTQTPRHKVTEMGQEVTMRCQPILGHNTVFWYRQTMMQGLELLAYFRNRAPLDDSGMPKDRFSAEMPDATLATLKIQPSEPRDSAVYFCASGFASGRIQETQYFGPGTRLLVL.

The gene calls are TRBV7-2 and TRBJ2-7, with 10 bases fitting TRBD1. Germline V lookup: CDR1 SGHTA, CDR2 FQGNSA. CDR3 length: 14 amino acids. The junction had 6 bases not matched to a gene; V was cut back by 7 bases and J by 3 bases. This CDR3 is CASTGDRGLYEQYF. As DNA, the CDR3 is TGTGCCAGCACCGGGGACAGGGGACTCTACGAGCAGTACTTC.

This clone came up a few times. CDR3 bases: TGTGCCAGCAGGCCCCGGTTCGACGGGATGAACACTGAAGCTTTCTTT. Amino acid sequence: CASRPRFDGMNTEAFF. V usage is TRBV28 and J usage is TRBJ1-1; D is uncertain. Deletions cut 6 bases from V and 0 bases from J, with 17 bases between. The CDR3 is 16 amino acids. In germline, CDR1 is MDHEN, CDR2 SYDVKM.

This chain joins TRBV7-9 and TRBJ2-3; D unresolved. The germline V and J ends were trimmed by 2 bases and 3 bases, with 12 bases remaining between them. The CDR3 covers 15 residues. The germline gives CDR1 SEHNR, CDR2 FQNEAQ (reference sequence). The CDR3 bases are TGTGCCAGCAGCTTACCGATTGGGAAAACAGATACGCAGTATTTT. It encodes CASSLPIGKTDTQYF.

The gene calls are TRBV7-6 and TRBJ1-1; no clear D. CDR1 and CDR2 (germline): SGHVS, FNYEAQ. The V end was cut by 1 base, the J end by 5 bases, with 8 bases between. The CDR3 runs to 13 residues. CDR3 in amino acids: CASSLGERTEAFF. CDR3 coding DNA: TGTGCCAGCAGCTTAGGGGAGAGAACTGAAGCTTTCTTT.

The gene calls are TRBV7-3 and TRBJ2-7; possible D gene TRBD2, 5 bases. This CDR3 is built from 15 residues. Deletions cut 0 bases from V and 0 bases from J, with 9 bases between. CDR1 is SGHTA and CDR2 is FQGTGA in the germline V gene. CDR3 bases: TGTGCCAGCAGCTTAACAGGGAGCGGCTCCTACGAGCAGTACTTC. This encodes CASSLTGSGSYEQYF.

This chain connects TRBV5-4 to TRBJ2-3; TRBD2 agrees at 9 bases. This CDR3 has 16 amino acids. Trimming removed 0 bases from V and 4 bases from J; junction bases left unmatched: 6. Germline V lookup: CDR1 SGHNT, CDR2 YYREEE (reference sequence). The CDR3 loop reads CASSLAVAGGADTQYF. CDR3 coding DNA: TGTGCCAGCAGCTTGGCAGTTGCGGGAGGGGCAGATACGCAGTATTTT.

This rearrangement joins TRBV18 to TRBJ2-5; either TRBD1 or TRBD2 may fit D (5 bases each). The CDR3 is 15 amino acids. V lost 2 bases and J lost 5, with 15 bases in between. Per the germline V gene, CDR1 is KGHSH and CDR2 is LQKENI. CDR3 protein: CASSPRGPAQETQYF. CDR3 bases: TGTGCCAGCTCACCAAGGGGACCAGCACAGGAGACCCAGTACTTC.

The chain is built from TRBV5-8 and TRBJ2-1; 7 positions match TRBD2. Germline V gives CDR1 SGHTS, CDR2 YDEGEE. Trimming removed 4 bases from V and 4 bases from J; junction bases left unmatched: 8. The CDR3 is 15 amino acids. The CDR3 is CASSDQRDFYNEQFF. The CDR3 DNA follows: TGTGCCAGCAGCGACCAGCGGGACTTTTACAATGAGCAGTTCTTC.

V usage is TRBV6-5 and J usage is TRBJ1-1; D uncertain. This CDR3 region has 11 residues. V was cut by 7 bases and J by 8 bases, with 11 bases left in between. Germline CDR1 MNHEY, CDR2 SVGAGI. DNA for the CDR3: TGTGCCAGCACCCTAGGCAGGGAAGCTTTCTTT. This encodes CASTLGREAFF.

The chain couples TRBV5-4 to TRBJ2-3; D gene unclear. With 4 bases removed from V and 2 bases from J, the gap between germline ends came to 14 bases. The germline CDR1 and CDR2 sequences are SGHNT and YYREEE (reference sequence). This CDR3 region has 15 residues. The CDR3 DNA is TGTGCCAGCAGCCCCTCCTTGGGCCACACAGATACGCAGTATTTT. This sequence encodes CASSPSLGHTDTQYF.

This sequence joins TRBV29-1 and TRBJ2-1; 7 bases are a match to TRBD2. V shed 6 bases and J 4 bases; nucleotides not matched to a gene: 9. Germline V lookup: CDR1 SQVTM, CDR2 ANQGSEA. CDR3 length: 14 residues. The CDR3 bases are TGCAGCGTCTTAACTAGCGCAGGATACAATGAGCAGTTCTTC. It is translated as CSVLTSAGYNEQFF.

The rearrangement uses TRBV9 and TRBJ2-1; tentatively, D is TRBD2 (5 bases). V was clipped by 4 bases and J by 0 bases, with 11 bases between them. CDR1 and CDR2 (germline): SGDLS, YYNGEE. The length of the CDR3 is 15 residues. The chain's CDR3 is CASSFRGSSYNEQFF. The CDR3 bases are TGTGCCAGCAGCTTTCGGGGAAGCTCCTACAATGAGCAGTTCTTC.

The chain recombines TRBV6-1 with TRBJ2-5, with a tentative D call TRBD1 (6 bases). The CDR3 extends over 17 amino acids. Germline CDR1 and CDR2: MNHNS and SASEGT. Deletions cut 3 bases from V and 0 bases from J, with 17 bases between. CDR3 nucleotide sequence: TGTGCCAGCAGTGACCAGGACAGCAACCCGTACCAAGAGACCCAGTACTTC. Protein: CASSDQDSNPYQETQYF.

This rearrangement joins TRBV11-2 to TRBJ2-3; a possible D gene is TRBD1 (6 bases). The V end was cut by 1 base, the J end by 3 bases, with 8 bases between. Germline CDR1 SGHAT, CDR2 FQNNGV. The CDR3 covers 14 residues. The CDR3 DNA sequence: TGTGCCAGCAGCTTAGGACAGGAGACAGATACGCAGTATTTT. Its protein product is CASSLGQETDTQYF.

CDR3 DNA sequence: TGTGCCAGCAGCGCCCAACTCGGGGAGCAGTTCTTC. Amino acid sequence: CASSAQLGEQFF. The rearrangement uses TRBV7-9 and TRBJ2-1; no reliable D call. The V end lost 5 bases, the J end lost 10 bases, and 12 bases lay between the germline ends. Per the germline V gene, CDR1 is SEHNR and CDR2 is FQNEAQ (reference sequence). The CDR3 covers 12 residues.

The CDR3 bases are TGTGCCAGCAGCTTGAGTCCCTACAAAGAGACCCAGTACTTC. Its protein product is CASSLSPYKETQYF. The rearrangement links TRBV7-6 to TRBJ2-5; the D is unclear. The ends were cut back, 3 bases at V and 3 bases at J, with 11 bases in the middle. Looked up from germline, CDR1 is SGHVS and CDR2 is FNYEAQ. The CDR3 has 14 residues. The full variable domain, completed using reference TRBV7-6 and TRBJ2-5, is GAGVSQSPRYKVTKRGQDVALRCDPISGHVSLYWYRQALGQGPEFLTYFNYEAQQDKSGLPNDRFSAERPEGSISTLTIQRTEQRDSAMYRCASSLSPYKETQYFGPGTRLLVL.

This clone was seen just once. The CDR3 loop reads CASSYRATYNEQFF. The DNA for the CDR3 is TGTGCCAGCAGTTACAGGGCCACCTACAATGAGCAGTTCTTC. V is TRBV6-6 and J is TRBJ2-1; no firm D call. In germline, CDR1 is MNHNY, CDR2 SVGAGI (reference sequence). Deletions cut 2 bases from V and 2 bases from J, with 7 bases between. The CDR3 has 14 residues.

The V gene is TRBV7-9, the J gene TRBJ2-7, with 8 bases matching TRBD2. CDR1 is SEHNR, CDR2 FQNEAQ, per germline (reference sequence). The CDR3 is 15 residues long. The trim removed 5 bases at V and 5 bases at J, leaving 11 bases unmatched. The CDR3 protein is CASSPTSGGLHEQYF. The DNA for the CDR3 is TGTGCCAGCAGCCCAACGTCGGGAGGGCTCCACGAGCAGTACTTC.

The chain links TRBV2 to TRBJ2-7, with D possibly being TRBD1 (5 bases). Germline CDR1 is SNHLY and CDR2 is FYNNEI. This CDR3 is built from 13 residues. The ends were cut back, 6 bases at V and 6 bases at J, with 15 bases in the middle. Here the CDR3 reads CASRQGTSVEQYF. The CDR3 bases are TGTGCCAGCAGGCAGGGCACAAGTGTCGAGCAGTACTTC.

As to this clone: The junction does not match germline at one end; this may be a read error. The V gene is TRBV7-9, the J gene TRBJ2-2; 12 bases align to TRBD2. The germline V gene has CDR1 SEHNR and CDR2 FQNEAQ (reference sequence). CDR3 length equals 15 residues. The CDR3 is CASSLAGGPIGELFF. DNA for the CDR3: TGTGCCAGCAGCCTAGCGGGAGGGCCGATCGGGGAGCTGTTTTTT.

V is TRBV6-5 and J is TRBJ1-1, with D perhaps TRBD1 (5 bases). The CDR3 loop spans 14 amino acids. From germline, CDR1 is MNHEY and CDR2 SVGAGI. The germline V and J ends were trimmed by 6 bases and 1 base, with 12 bases remaining between them. The CDR3 loop reads CASSYHRSNTEAFF. The CDR3, as DNA: TGTGCCAGCAGCTACCACAGGTCGAACACTGAAGCTTTCTTT.